This T cell receptor (beta chain) was documented in a study of CD8 T cells in ankylosing spondylitis. General study findings and limits: Certain motif variants had earlier been reported in reactive arthritis synovial fluid and blood. Typical of ankylosing spondylitis blood, it appeared, was a TCR beta motif of fewer than 10 highly homologous variants.

This clonotype has a handful of counts. Its antigen is undetermined. By quantitative 5'-RACE with molecular barcodes, the TCR beta libraries were made. One entry per CDR3 protein, called by TCRdb with MiXCR from the 5' RACE reads. This sample has about 250,000 distinct CDR3 sequences, with around 32% found just once. The receptor comes from a male donor with ankylosing spondylitis or in good health (not recorded which). The sequencing input was blood, either unsorted or a sorted T cell fraction (not recorded which).

CDR3 residues: CASSLAGTYSSYEQYF. The CDR3, as DNA: TGTGCCAGCAGTTTGGCGGGGACGTACTCTTCCTACGAGCAGTACTTC. This sequence joins TRBV28 and TRBJ2-7; D might be TRBD2 (6 bases). The CDR3 loop spans 16 amino acids. V shed 3 bases and J shed 1 base, with 16 bases lying between them. The germline V gene encodes CDR1 MDHEN and CDR2 SYDVKM.